This T cell receptor beta chain was captured in a study of blood T cell repertoires in COVID-19. Germline-derived CDR1 and CDR2 are DFQATT and SNEGSKA (reference sequence). This CDR3 contains 14 residues. The ends lost 3 bases at V and 3 bases at J; junction bases unmatched: 4. The method was immunoSEQ multiplex PCR; TCRdb's version includes in-frame clones alone and lacks a portion of them. This repertoire shows about 160,000 clones, approximately 81% found once; its top ten account for about 3.5%. The chain combines TRBV20-1 with TRBJ2-3; 9 bases align to TRBD2. Sequencing was performed on peripheral blood. The receptor was isolated from a human donor with acute or convalescent COVID-19. The donor label of this sample is uncertain. CDR3 sequence: CSASSGGWTDTQYF. The DNA of the CDR3 is TGCAGTGCTAGTAGCGGGGGTTGGACAGATACGCAGTATTTT.